A selection of T cell receptor beta chains follows, all from one sample in a study of spatial heterogeneity in lung cancer. Using its own MiXCR run on the 5' RACE reads, TCRdb lists one record per CDR3 protein. Of more than 50,000 distinct CDR3 sequences listed, around 7% are singletons. The sample here was PBMCs, taken at surgery. Receptors were obtained from a female donor with early-stage non-small cell lung cancer. Both conserved end residues are part of each CDR3. D genes are given only for firm matches. Expanded clones get a size class; other rows say once, few or many, or leave the size out.

>TRBJ1-5|18|NA|TRBV24-1|many
TGTGCCAACCCCGCCCCACCCGATTTGACAGGCAGCAATCAGCCCCAGCATTTT
CANPAPPDLTGSNQPQHF
>TRBJ2-7|16|NA|TRBV6-2/TRBV6-3|NA
TGTGCCAGCAGTTACTCTGAACAGGGAAGCTCCTACGAGCAGTACTTC
CASSYSEQGSSYEQYF
>TRBJ2-2|12|NA|TRBV20-1|few
TGCAGTGCTAGAGTCTACACCGGGGAGCTGTTTTTT
CSARVYTGELFF
>TRBJ2-7|13|NA|TRBV12-3/TRBV12-4|few
TGTGCCAGCAGTTTAGTCGACAGGTACGAGCAGTACTTC
CASSLVDRYEQYF
>TRBJ2-1|15|TRBD2|TRBV14|NA
TGTGCCAGCAGTCCGGGACTAGCTCTACCCACTGAGCAGTTCTTC
CASSPGLALPTEQFF
>TRBJ1-5|14|NA|TRBV19|NA
TGTGCCAGTTCCCCCCTTAGGGGCCGCCAGCCCCAGCATTTT
CASSPLRGRQPQHF
>TRBJ2-1|15|NA|TRBV18|many
TGTGCCAGCTCACCAGTTCCGCAGGGGAGGAATGAGCAGTTCTTC
CASSPVPQGRNEQFF
>TRBJ2-1|14|NA|TRBV2|many
TGTGCCAGCAGTGTCCTTGGTAGGGGAGGTGAGCAGTTCTTC
CASSVLGRGGEQFF
>TRBJ1-2|17|NA|TRBV7-2|few
TGTGCCAGCAGCTTAGACCGGAACAGGCCGCCTAACTATGGCTACACCTTC
CASSLDRNRPPNYGYTF
>TRBJ2-2|14|NA|TRBV5-1|many
TGCGCCAGCAGCTTGGATGGGGGAACCGGGGAGCTGTTTTTT
CASSLDGGTGELFF